This paragraph covers one T cell receptor beta chain sequence. No antigen is known for it. The data were taken from a study of T cells expressing NK-cell markers. The germline CDR1 and CDR2 sequences are SGHTA and FQGNSA. The CDR3 has 15 amino acids. Using the 5' RACE reads, TCRdb records one entry per CDR3 protein without DNA. The sample has 300,000 or so distinct CDR3 sequences. Whole-study results and caveats: Whether expanded NKG2C+ T cell clones recognized HCMV stayed uncertain.

The material sequenced was blood T cells: a sorted CD56 or NKG2C T cell subset, CD4+ or CD8+ T cells, or bulk PBMC T cells (not recorded which). The V gene is TRBV7-2, the J gene TRBJ2-7; TCRdb indicates TRBD2, and absent DNA this call remains unverified. The TCR originated in a woman aged 18 to 75 in good health. This CDR3 is CASSLTSGTSNEQYF.